This entry is about one T cell receptor beta chain. These data belong to a study of blood T cell repertoires in COVID-19. Some clones are missing from TCRdb's copy, which holds only in-frame ones; the method was immunoSEQ multiplex PCR. The data contain approximately 86,000 clones, 80% of them seen just once; the ten biggest clones take up under 13%. The clonotype comes from a woman aged 70-85 years with acute or convalescent COVID-19. The sample was peripheral blood.

The CDR3 DNA follows: TGTGCCAGCAGCCTCCTCCAGGGGTTGGTCTACACCGGGGAGCTGTTTTTT. This codes for CASSLLQGLVYTGELFF. The V call is TRBV7-8, the J call TRBJ2-2; the D gene is possibly TRBD1 (6 bases). Germline V gene sequence: CDR1 SGHVS, CDR2 FQNEAQ. Deletions cut 5 bases from V and 3 bases from J, with 19 bases between. The CDR3 is 17 amino acids.